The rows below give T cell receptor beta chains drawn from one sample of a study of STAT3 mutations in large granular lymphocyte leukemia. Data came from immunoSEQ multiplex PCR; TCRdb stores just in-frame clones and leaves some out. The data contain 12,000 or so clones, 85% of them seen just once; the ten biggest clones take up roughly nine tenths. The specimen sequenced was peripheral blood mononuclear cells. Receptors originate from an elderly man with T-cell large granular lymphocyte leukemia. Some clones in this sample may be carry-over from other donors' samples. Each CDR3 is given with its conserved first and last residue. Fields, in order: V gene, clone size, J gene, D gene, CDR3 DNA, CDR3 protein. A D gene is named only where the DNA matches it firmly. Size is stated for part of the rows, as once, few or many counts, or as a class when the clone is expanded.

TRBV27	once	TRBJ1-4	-	TGTGCCAGCAGTAGCCGGGACGGAACTGAAAAACTGTTTTTT	CASSSRDGTEKLFF
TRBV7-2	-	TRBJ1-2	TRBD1	TGTGCCAGCAGCTCCGTAACAGGGGGCGGATACTATGGCTACACCTTC	CASSSVTGGGYYGYTF
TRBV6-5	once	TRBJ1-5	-	TGTGCCAGCAGTTATGGCAAAGATCAGCCCCAGCATTTT	CASSYGKDQPQHF
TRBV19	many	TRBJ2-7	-	TGTGCCAGTAGTATCTCAGCGACCGGGGAGCAGTACTTC	CASSISATGEQYF
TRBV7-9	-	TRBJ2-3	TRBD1	TGTGCCAGCAGCTTAGGGGACAGCCCATTGCGGGATACGCAGTATTTT	CASSLGDSPLRDTQYF
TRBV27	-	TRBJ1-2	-	TGTGCCAGCAGTCCCTGGAGGGGGGATGGCTACACCTTC	CASSPWRGDGYTF
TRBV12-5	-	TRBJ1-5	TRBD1	TGTGCTAGTGGTTTGGACCGACAGGGGGCAAGCAATCAGCCCCAGCATTTT	CASGLDRQGASNQPQHF
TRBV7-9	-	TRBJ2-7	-	TGTGCCAGCAGCTTAATCGAGGGGTACGAGCAGTACTTC	CASSLIEGYEQYF
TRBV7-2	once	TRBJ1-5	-	TGTGCCAGCAGCCCAACCAATCAGCCCCAGCATTTT	CASSPTNQPQHF
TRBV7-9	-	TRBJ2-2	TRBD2	TGTGCCAGCAGCACCGGGACTAGCGGGGTTGCCGGGGAGCTGTTTTTT	CASSTGTSGVAGELFF
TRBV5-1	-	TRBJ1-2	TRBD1	TGCGCCAGCAGCTCTCTAGGGACAGGGTCCTATGGCTACACCTTC	CASSSLGTGSYGYTF
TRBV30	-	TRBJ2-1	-	TGTGCCTGGAGTGCGGAGGGATTCTACAATGAGCAGTTCTTC	CAWSAEGFYNEQFF
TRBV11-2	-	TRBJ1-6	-	TGTGCCAGCAGCTCTGCGGAGAGTTCACCCCTCCACTTT	CASSSAESSPLHF
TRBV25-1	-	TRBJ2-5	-	TGTGCCTCTCTCTCTCCACCACAAGAGACCCAGTACTTC	CASLSPPQETQYF
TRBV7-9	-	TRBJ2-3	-	TGTGCCAGCAGCTCGTCTCCAACAAGCACAGATACGCAGTATTTT	CASSSSPTSTDTQYF
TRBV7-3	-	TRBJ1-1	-	TGTGCCAGCAGCTCCCTAGGGACACCTAACACTGAAGCTTTCTTT	CASSSLGTPNTEAFF
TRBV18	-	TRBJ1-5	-	TGTGCCAGCTCACCACCGAACGGGGGGGTGAGGCAGCCCCAGCATTTT	CASSPPNGGVRQPQHF
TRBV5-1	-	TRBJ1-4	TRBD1	TGCGCCAGCAGCTTGGGACAGGGGGCGTTGGCTAATGAAAAACTGTTTTTT	CASSLGQGALANEKLFF
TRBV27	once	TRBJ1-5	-	TGTGCCAGCAGCATCCGGGGGCATCAGCCCCAGCATTTT	CASSIRGHQPQHF
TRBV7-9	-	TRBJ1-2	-	TGTGCCAGCAGCCCCATATTGGATGGCTACACCTTC	CASSPILDGYTF
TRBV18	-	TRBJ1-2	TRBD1	TGTGCCAGCTCACCGGGCAGGGGGTCGGCTAACGATGGCTACACCTTC	CASSPGRGSANDGYTF
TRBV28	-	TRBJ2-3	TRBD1	TGTGCCAGCAGCCAAAGTCCGGGACAGGGAGGGACAGATACGCAGTATTTT	CASSQSPGQGGTDTQYF
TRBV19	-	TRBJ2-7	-	TGTGCCAGTAGTACAGGCCTACTACGTCCGGGCACCTACGAGCAGTACTTC	CASSTGLLRPGTYEQYF
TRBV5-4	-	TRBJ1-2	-	TGTGCCAGCAGCCGCTCCGGGTCAGCGGAAGGCTACACCTTC	CASSRSGSAEGYTF
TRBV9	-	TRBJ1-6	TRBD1	TGTGCCAGCAGCGCGTCGACAGGGGGGGATTCACCCCTCCACTTT	CASSASTGGDSPLHF
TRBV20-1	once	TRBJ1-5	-	TGCAGTGCTAGGGCGGATCAGCCCCAGCATTTT	CSARADQPQHF
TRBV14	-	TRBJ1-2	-	TGTGCCAGCAGCCATAGGTGGACACTCTATGGCTACACCTTC	CASSHRWTLYGYTF
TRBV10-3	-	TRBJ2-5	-	TGTGCCATCAAGGACGTGAGCCAAGAGACCCAGTACTTC	CAIKDVSQETQYF
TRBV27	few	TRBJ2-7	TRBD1	TGTGCCAGCAGTCGACGACAGGGAATCTCCTACGAGCAGTACTTC	CASSRRQGISYEQYF
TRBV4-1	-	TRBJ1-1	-	TGCGCCAGCAGCCAAACGACCAGGATGAACACTGAAGCTTTCTTT	CASSQTTRMNTEAFF
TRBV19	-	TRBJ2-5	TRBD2	TGTGCCAGTAGTCAGCCTAGCGGCCTCGTAGAGACCCAGTACTTC	CASSQPSGLVETQYF
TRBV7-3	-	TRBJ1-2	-	TGTGCCAGCAGCAACGACGGTAACTATGGCTACACCTTC	CASSNDGNYGYTF
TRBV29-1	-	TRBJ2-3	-	TGCAGCGCCGGGACCGCCCGAGATACGCAGTATTTT	CSAGTARDTQYF
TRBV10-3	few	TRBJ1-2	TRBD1	TGTGCCATCAGTGAGGGACAGGGGTTGGGGTATGGCTACACCTTC	CAISEGQGLGYGYTF
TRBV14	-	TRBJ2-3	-	TGTGCCAGCAGCCAAGGGAGTTCGGGAGATACGCAGTATTTT	CASSQGSSGDTQYF
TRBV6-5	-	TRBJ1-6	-	TGTGCCAGCAGTTACGACTATAATTCACCCCTCCACTTT	CASSYDYNSPLHF
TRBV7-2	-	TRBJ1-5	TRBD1	TGTGCCAGCAGCTCCGGGACAGGGGTGATGGGCAATCAGCCCCAGCATTTT	CASSSGTGVMGNQPQHF